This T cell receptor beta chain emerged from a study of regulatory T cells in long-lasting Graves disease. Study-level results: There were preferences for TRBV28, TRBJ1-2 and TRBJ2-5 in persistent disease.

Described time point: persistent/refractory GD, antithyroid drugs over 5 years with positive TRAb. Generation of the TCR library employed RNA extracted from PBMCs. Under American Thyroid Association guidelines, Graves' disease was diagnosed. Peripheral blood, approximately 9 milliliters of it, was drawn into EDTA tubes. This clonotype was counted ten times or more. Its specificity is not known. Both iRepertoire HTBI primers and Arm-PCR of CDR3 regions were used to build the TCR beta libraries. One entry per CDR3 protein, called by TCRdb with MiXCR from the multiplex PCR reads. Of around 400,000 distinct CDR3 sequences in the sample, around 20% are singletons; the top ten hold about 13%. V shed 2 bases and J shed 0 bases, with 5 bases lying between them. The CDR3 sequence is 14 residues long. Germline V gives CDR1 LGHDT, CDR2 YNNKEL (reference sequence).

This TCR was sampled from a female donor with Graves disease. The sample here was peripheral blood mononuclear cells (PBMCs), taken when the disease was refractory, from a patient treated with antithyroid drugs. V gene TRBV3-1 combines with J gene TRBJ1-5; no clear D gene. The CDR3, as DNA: TGTGCCAGCAGCCAAAGCCATAGCAATCAGCCCCAGCATTTT. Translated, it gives CASSQSHSNQPQHF.